Detailed here is one T cell receptor (beta chain). Its antigen is undetermined. The PCR made use of 60 Vbeta and 13 Jbeta primers. Libraries were prepared by immunoSEQ multiplex PCR; TCRdb keeps only in-frame clonotypes and omits some of them. The listing contains more than 75,000 clones. The sample originates from a study of cytomegalovirus exposure and HLA in healthy donors. Study-level background: Inside one of the first data releases sat around 80 million unique TCRs taken from HLA-typed donors. Study observations and caveats: When analyzed later, a missense DCLRE1C variant was found to be linked to TCR beta V- and J-gene trimming. Exclusion as indistinguishable affected some V segments, including TRBV6-2 and TRBV6-3. One later analysis reportedly identified an Asian-associated ancestry cluster that showed fewer N-insertions than the roughly 600-donor mean.

Losses at the gene ends were 0 bases for V and 6 bases for J; bases not matched to a gene: 10. The CDR3 extends over 17 amino acids. CDR1 and CDR2 from the germline V gene are MDHEN and SYDVKM. The rearrangement links TRBV28 to TRBJ2-2; 7 bases match TRBD2. The sample comprised PBMCs. The TCR was taken from a man over 45 in good health and CMV-seropositive. The CDR3 protein is CASSLWALGSGPGELFF. As DNA, the CDR3 is TGTGCCAGCAGTTTATGGGCCTTAGGTAGCGGGCCCGGGGAGCTGTTTTTT.